The 15 T cell receptor beta chains listed next were all sequenced from one sample in a study of T cell responses to AZD1222 COVID-19 vaccine. This table comes from immunoSEQ multiplex PCR, and its TCRdb copy is limited to in-frame clones, with some not included. Here the sample spans tens of thousands of clones, about three quarters being singletons. This material consisted of peripheral blood, taken 28 days after the second AZD1222 dose. Receptor source: an adult who received the AZD1222 COVID-19 vaccine.

V and J are TRBV4-3 and TRBJ1-2; TRBD1 agrees at 9 bases. Germline-derived CDR1 and CDR2 are LGHNA and YSLEER. The CDR3 runs to 13 residues. After removal of 3 bases from V and 5 bases from J, the junction contained 1 base not matched to a gene. CDR3 coding DNA: TGCGCCAGCAGCCAGGGGACAGGGTATGGCTACACCTTC. As protein: CASSQGTGYGYTF.

This clone was detected a few times. The J gene is TRBJ2-4, the V gene TRBV18; 15 nucleotides align to TRBD2. Trimming removed 2 bases from V and 2 bases from J; junction bases left unmatched: 4. Germline V gene data show CDR1 as KGHSH and CDR2 as LQKENI. The length of the CDR3 is 18 residues. Here the CDR3 reads CASSPGLAGGDSKNIQYF. CDR3 nucleotide sequence: TGTGCCAGCTCACCAGGACTAGCGGGGGGGGATTCCAAAAACATTCAGTACTTC.

The chain is built from TRBV19 and TRBJ1-3; 7 bases line up with TRBD1. CDR3 length: 14 residues. Germline loops: CDR1 LNHDA, CDR2 SQIVND (reference sequence). V shed 6 bases, J shed 5 bases, and the junction held 7 bases outside the gene matches. The CDR3 DNA sequence: TGTGCCAGTAGCGCGACAGGGTATAGAAACACCATATATTTT. Amino acid sequence: CASSATGYRNTIYF.

The rearrangement joins TRBV19 to TRBJ2-4; no clear D gene. CDR1 is LNHDA, CDR2 SQIVND, per germline (reference sequence). This CDR3 has 15 residues. V was cut by 3 bases and J by 6 bases, with 15 bases left in between. The CDR3 bases are TGTGCCAGTAGTATGGGTCTCACCCGCTTAAACATTCAGTACTTC. Translating it yields CASSMGLTRLNIQYF.

This clone was detected once. This chain links TRBV9 with TRBJ2-7; 10 bases align to TRBD1. V was clipped by 7 bases and J by 5 bases; unmatched bases: 6. The germline V gene has CDR1 SGDLS and CDR2 YYNGEE. This CDR3 is 13 amino acids long. The chain's CDR3 is CASSRQGADEQYF. In DNA form, the CDR3 reads TGTGCCAGCTCCCGACAGGGGGCGGACGAGCAGTACTTC.

The rearrangement links TRBV9 to TRBJ2-1; D possibly corresponds to TRBD2 (5 bases). Germline V lookup: CDR1 SGDLS, CDR2 YYNGEE. V was cut by 3 bases and J by 10 bases, with 14 bases left in between. This CDR3 has 13 amino acids. CDR3 in DNA: TGTGCCAGCAGCGGAGAGGGCCTCTTAGAGCAGTTCTTC. Translating gives CASSGEGLLEQFF.

This chain links TRBV28 with TRBJ1-5; 10 bases fit TRBD1. Trimming cost V 3 bases and J 3 bases; bases outside gene matches: 5. The CDR3 consists of 16 residues. Germline CDR1 is MDHEN and CDR2 is SYDVKM. DNA for the CDR3: TGTGCCAGCAGTTTGTACGGGACAGGGGACAATCAGCCCCAGCATTTT. This codes for CASSLYGTGDNQPQHF. Looking up the rest from reference TRBV28 and TRBJ1-5 gives the full variable domain: DVKVTQSSRYLVKRTGEKVFLECVQDMDHENMFWYRQDPGLGLRLIYFSYDVKMKEKGDIPEGYSVSREKKERFSLILESASTNQTSMYLCASSLYGTGDNQPQHFGDGTRLSIL.

The gene calls are TRBV5-4 and TRBJ1-2; 9 bases map to TRBD1. The CDR3 spans 15 residues. Germline lookup yields CDR1 SGHNT and CDR2 YYREEE (reference sequence). V shed 4 bases and J 5 bases; nucleotides not matched to a gene: 9. CDR3 amino acids: CASSLPGQGLYGYTF. The CDR3 nucleotides read TGTGCCAGCAGCCTGCCGGGACAGGGTCTTTATGGCTACACCTTC.

This chain uses TRBV13 with TRBJ1-3; 7 bases are shared with TRBD1. V shed 1 base, J shed 2 bases, and the junction held 2 bases outside the gene matches. There are 15 residues in the CDR3. CDR1 is PRHDT and CDR2 is FYEKMQ in the germline V gene (reference sequence). The DNA of the CDR3 is TGTGCCAGCAGCTTAGAAGACAGGGCTGGAAACACCATATATTTT. It encodes CASSLEDRAGNTIYF.

The chain employs TRBV15 and TRBJ1-4; the D gene is possibly TRBD1 (5 bases). Germline V CDR1 and CDR2: LNHNV, YYDKDF (reference sequence). There are 17 residues in the CDR3. Deletions cut 3 bases from V and 8 bases from J, with 22 bases between. CDR3 sequence: CATSSPTEGRGGEKLFF. CDR3 in DNA: TGTGCCACCAGCAGCCCCACGGAGGGGAGGGGTGGAGAAAAACTGTTTTTT.

J is TRBJ2-2 and V is TRBV7-7; D is perhaps TRBD1 or TRBD2 (5 bases each). CDR3 length: 15 amino acids. The V gene's germline CDR1 is SSHAT and CDR2 FNYEAQ (reference sequence). Trimming left V 11 bases short and J 0 bases short, with 16 bases between. This CDR3 is CALLPGRPNTGELFF. The DNA for the CDR3 is TGTGCCCTATTACCGGGACGGCCGAACACCGGGGAGCTGTTTTTT.

The rearrangement links TRBV19 to TRBJ1-1; 7 positions match TRBD1. The CDR3 covers 15 residues. The ends lost 3 bases at V and 2 bases at J; junction bases unmatched: 6. Germline V lookup: CDR1 LNHDA, CDR2 SQIVND (reference sequence). CDR3 sequence (DNA): TGTGCCAGTAGTATCGACAGGGTAGGAAACACTGAAGCTTTCTTT. Protein: CASSIDRVGNTEAFF. The variable domain in full, with the rest retrieved from reference TRBV19 and TRBJ1-1, is DGGITQSPKYLFRKEGQNVTLSCEQNLNHDAMYWYRQDPGQGLRLIYYSQIVNDFQKGDIAEGYSVSREKKESFPLTVTSAQKNPTAFYLCASSIDRVGNTEAFFGQGTRLTVV.

This clone has just a few counts. The rearrangement links TRBV28 to TRBJ1-6; D unclear. CDR1 MDHEN and CDR2 SYDVKM come from the germline V gene. V shed 5 bases and J shed 8 bases, with 16 bases lying between them. The CDR3 runs 15 residues. DNA of the CDR3: TGTGCCAGCAGTCCCCCGGGGAGCGGGTATTCACCCCTCCACTTT. Its translation is CASSPPGSGYSPLHF.

The V call is TRBV5-6, the J call TRBJ2-7; D might be TRBD1 (5 bases). CDR3 length: 14 amino acids. The germline V gene has CDR1 SGHDT and CDR2 YYEEEE. V gave up 2 bases and J gave up 0 bases, with 9 bases separating them. The CDR3 sequence is CASSFDSYSYEQYF. The CDR3 DNA is TGTGCCAGCAGCTTCGACAGCTACTCCTACGAGCAGTACTTC.

This clone is a singleton in its sample. This chain connects TRBV30 to TRBJ1-3, with unresolved D. Germline CDR1 reads GTSNPN; CDR2 reads SVGIG (reference sequence). Trimming pared 5 bases from V and 5 bases from J, leaving 4 bases between. There are 10 residues in the CDR3. CDR3 protein: CAWERNTIYF. The CDR3 nucleotides are TGTGCCTGGGAAAGAAACACCATATATTTT. The whole variable domain, remainder taken from reference TRBV30 and TRBJ1-3, is SQTIHQWPATLVQPVGSPLSLECTVEGTSNPNLYWYRQAAGRGLQLLFYSVGIGQISSEVPQNLSASRPQDRQFILSSKKLLLSDSGFYLCAWERNTIYFGEGSWLTVV.